These T cell receptor beta chains were read from a single sample in a study of early T cells in non-severe SARS-CoV-2 infection. TCRdb reanalysed the 5' RACE reads using MiXCR and keeps one entry per CDR3 protein. The sample carries more than 20,000 distinct CDR3 sequences, about 5.5% recorded once. The specimen sequenced was whole blood. The receptors were sampled from an adult who was a healthcare worker with PCR-confirmed SARS-CoV-2 infection or an uninfected control (not recorded which). The CDR3 runs from the conserved cysteine through the conserved F or W. A D gene is named only where the DNA matches it firmly. Size is stated for part of the rows, as once, few or many counts, or as a class when the clone is expanded.

d_gene	abundance	v_gene	j_gene	CDR3aa	CDR3nt
TRBD1	many	TRBV5-5	TRBJ2-5	CASSPGQIQETQYF	TGTGCCAGCAGCCCGGGACAGATCCAAGAGACCCAGTACTTC
.	many	TRBV7-9	TRBJ1-2	CASSADSQNYGYTF	TGTGCCAGCAGCGCCGACAGCCAGAACTATGGCTACACCTTC
TRBD1	.	TRBV7-3	TRBJ2-2	CASSLLGTGKAGELFF	TGTGCCAGCAGCTTACTCGGGACAGGGAAGGCCGGGGAGCTGTTTTTT
TRBD1	.	TRBV7-8	TRBJ2-7	CASSLGGDSPYEQYF	TGTGCCAGCAGCTTAGGTGGGGACAGCCCCTACGAGCAGTACTTC
.	few	TRBV11-2	TRBJ2-5	CASSRLRTQETQYF	TGTGCCAGCAGCCGCCTTAGGACTCAAGAGACCCAGTACTTC
.	few	TRBV20-1	TRBJ1-6	CSARDAVDSRNSPLHF	TGCAGTGCTAGAGATGCGGTCGACAGTCGAAATTCACCCCTCCACTTT
TRBD2	many	TRBV12-3/TRBV12-4	TRBJ2-3	CASSLRTSRYTDTQYF	TGTGCCAGCAGTTTGAGGACTAGTAGATACACAGATACGCAGTATTTT
.	many	TRBV7-2	TRBJ2-2	CASSPRSFTGELFF	TGTGCCAGCAGCCCCCGCTCCTTTACCGGGGAGCTGTTTTTT
.	many	TRBV19	TRBJ2-7	CASSGRNEQYF	TGTGCCAGTAGTGGTCGGAACGAGCAGTACTTC
.	few	TRBV5-6	TRBJ2-1	CASSLVEGTEQFF	TGTGCCAGCAGCTTGGTTGAAGGGACTGAGCAGTTCTTC
TRBD1	many	TRBV7-9	TRBJ1-4	CASSLVVLRDREDEKLFF	TGTGCCAGCAGCTTAGTCGTCCTAAGGGACAGGGAAGATGAAAAACTGTTTTTT
.	many	TRBV19	TRBJ2-3	CASKAGSGTDTQYF	TGTGCCAGTAAAGCAGGGTCGGGCACAGATACGCAGTATTTT
.	many	TRBV29-1	TRBJ2-7	CSVHTSEGLPSYEQYF	TGCAGCGTTCACACTTCGGAGGGGCTCCCTTCCTACGAGCAGTACTTC
TRBD1	many	TRBV18	TRBJ1-5	CASSEGAQPQHF	TGTGCCAGCTCGGAGGGGGCACAGCCCCAGCATTTT
.	few	TRBV4-2	TRBJ1-1	CASSQSWDMNTEAFF	TGTGCCAGCAGCCAAAGCTGGGATATGAACACTGAAGCTTTCTTT
.	.	TRBV4-3	TRBJ2-2	CASSQDRFTGELFF	TGCGCCAGCAGCCAAGATCGGTTCACCGGGGAGCTGTTTTTT
.	many	TRBV29-1	TRBJ1-2	CSVEGEGRDGYTF	TGCAGCGTTGAGGGAGAGGGGAGGGATGGCTACACCTTC
TRBD1	many	TRBV11-3	TRBJ2-7	CASSFGQVPYEQYF	TGTGCCAGCAGCTTTGGACAGGTGCCCTACGAGCAGTACTTC
.	many	TRBV25-1	TRBJ1-1	CASRDSVNTEAFF	TGTGCCAGCAGGGACAGCGTGAACACTGAAGCTTTCTTT
TRBD2	many	TRBV7-8	TRBJ2-4	CASSSRTSGGPRYF	TGTGCCAGCAGCTCCCGGACTAGCGGGGGCCCCCGGTACTTC
.	many	TRBV7-3	TRBJ2-3	CASSSAGGIVTGTQYF	TGTGCCAGCAGCAGCGCTGGGGGGATTGTTACCGGTACGCAGTATTTT